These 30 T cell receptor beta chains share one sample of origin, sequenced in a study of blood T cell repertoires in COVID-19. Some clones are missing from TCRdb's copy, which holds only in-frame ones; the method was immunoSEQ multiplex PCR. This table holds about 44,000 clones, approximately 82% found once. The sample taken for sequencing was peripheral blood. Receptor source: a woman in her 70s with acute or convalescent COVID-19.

CDR3 loop: CASSLGLNQPQHF. The CDR3 nucleotides read TGTGCCAGCAGCTTAGGGCTCAATCAGCCCCAGCATTTT. V and J are TRBV11-2 and TRBJ1-5; D uncertain. The CDR3 extends over 13 amino acids. V lost 1 base and J 3 bases, leaving 4 bases between the germline ends. Germline CDR1 reads SGHAT; CDR2 reads FQNNGV. Full variable domain (outside the CDR3, taken from reference TRBV11-2 and TRBJ1-5): EAGVAQSPRYKIIEKRQSVAFWCNPISGHATLYWYQQILGQGPKLLIQFQNNGVVDDSQLPKDRFSAERLKGVDSTLKIQPAKLEDSAVYLCASSLGLNQPQHFGDGTRLSIL.

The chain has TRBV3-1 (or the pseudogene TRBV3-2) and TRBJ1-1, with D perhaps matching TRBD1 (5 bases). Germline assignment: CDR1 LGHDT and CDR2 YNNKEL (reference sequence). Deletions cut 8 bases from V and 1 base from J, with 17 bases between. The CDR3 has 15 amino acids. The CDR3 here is CASAPRAAENTEAFF. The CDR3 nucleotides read TGTGCCAGCGCCCCCAGGGCGGCAGAGAACACTGAAGCTTTCTTT.

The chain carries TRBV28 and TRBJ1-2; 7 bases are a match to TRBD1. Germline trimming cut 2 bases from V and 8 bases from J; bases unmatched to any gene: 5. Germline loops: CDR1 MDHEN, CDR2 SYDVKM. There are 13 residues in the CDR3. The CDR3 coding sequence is TGTGCCAGCAGTTTACTACAGGGGCCGGGCTACACCTTC. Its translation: CASSLLQGPGYTF.

In DNA form, the CDR3 reads TGTGCCAGCAGCGGACAACGATGGGATACGCAGTATTTT. Amino acid sequence: CASSGQRWDTQYF. The genes are TRBV9 and TRBJ2-3; no definite D call. V lost 3 bases and J 6 bases, leaving 11 bases between the germline ends. From germline, CDR1 is SGDLS and CDR2 YYNGEE. The CDR3 is 13 residues long. Using reference TRBV9 and TRBJ2-3 for the parts outside the CDR3, the full variable domain is DSGVTQTPKHLITATGQRVTLRCSPRSGDLSVYWYQQSLDQGLQFLIQYYNGEERAKGNILERFSAQQFPDLHSELNLSSLELGDSALYFCASSGQRWDTQYFGPGTRLTVL.

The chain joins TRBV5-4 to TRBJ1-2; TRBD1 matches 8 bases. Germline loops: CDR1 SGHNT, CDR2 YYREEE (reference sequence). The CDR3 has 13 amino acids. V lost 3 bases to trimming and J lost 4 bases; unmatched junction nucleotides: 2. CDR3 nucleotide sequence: TGTGCCAGCAGCTCACAGGGGGTCTATGGCTACACCTTC. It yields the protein CASSSQGVYGYTF.

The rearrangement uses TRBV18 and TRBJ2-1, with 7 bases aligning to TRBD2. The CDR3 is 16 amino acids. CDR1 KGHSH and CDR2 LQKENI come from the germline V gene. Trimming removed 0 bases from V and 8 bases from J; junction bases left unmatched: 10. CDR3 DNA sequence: TGTGCCAGCTCACCACCCAGCGGGATCACCCCCCATGAGCAGTTCTTC. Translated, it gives CASSPPSGITPHEQFF.

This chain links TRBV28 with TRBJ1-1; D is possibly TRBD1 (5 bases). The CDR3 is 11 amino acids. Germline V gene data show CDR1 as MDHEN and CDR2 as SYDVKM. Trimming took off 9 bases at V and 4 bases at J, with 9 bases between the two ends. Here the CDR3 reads CASQGSTEAFF. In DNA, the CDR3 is TGTGCCAGTCAGGGAAGCACTGAAGCTTTCTTT.

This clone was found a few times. CDR3 sequence (DNA): TGTGCCAGCAGTGAGGGGACAGGGTGGCAGCCCCAGCATTTT. Encoded protein: CASSEGTGWQPQHF. The chain recombines TRBV2 with TRBJ1-5; 9 bases agree with TRBD1. The germline gives CDR1 SNHLY, CDR2 FYNNEI. This CDR3 comprises 14 residues. The junction had 4 bases not matched to a gene; V was cut back by 3 bases and J by 7 bases.

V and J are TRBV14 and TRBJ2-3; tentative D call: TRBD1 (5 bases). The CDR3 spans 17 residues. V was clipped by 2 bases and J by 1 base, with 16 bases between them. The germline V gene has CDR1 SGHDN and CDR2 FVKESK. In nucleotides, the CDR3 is TGTGCCAGCAGCCAATCCTTCCGGTTAGGGGGCACAGATACGCAGTATTTT. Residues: CASSQSFRLGGTDTQYF.

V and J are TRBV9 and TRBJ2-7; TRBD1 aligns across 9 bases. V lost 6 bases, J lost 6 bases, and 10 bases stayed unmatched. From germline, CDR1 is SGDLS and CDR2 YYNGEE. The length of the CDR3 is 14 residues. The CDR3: CASTPGQGRGEQYF. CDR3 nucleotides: TGTGCCAGCACGCCGGGACAGGGAAGGGGCGAGCAGTACTTC.

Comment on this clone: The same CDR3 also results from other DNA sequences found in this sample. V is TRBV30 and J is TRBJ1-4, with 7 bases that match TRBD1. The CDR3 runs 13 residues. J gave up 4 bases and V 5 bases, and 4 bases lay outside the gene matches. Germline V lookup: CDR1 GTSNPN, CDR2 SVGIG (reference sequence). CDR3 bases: TGTGCCTGGGCGGGACAGTTTAATGAAAAACTGTTTTTT. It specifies CAWAGQFNEKLFF.

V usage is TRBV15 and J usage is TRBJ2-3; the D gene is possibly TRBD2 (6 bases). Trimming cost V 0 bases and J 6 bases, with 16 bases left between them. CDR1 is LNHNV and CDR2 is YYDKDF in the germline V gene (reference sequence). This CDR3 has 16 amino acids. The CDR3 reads CATSRDKGGLGDTQYF. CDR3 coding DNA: TGTGCCACCAGCAGAGACAAGGGAGGCTTGGGGGATACGCAGTATTTT.

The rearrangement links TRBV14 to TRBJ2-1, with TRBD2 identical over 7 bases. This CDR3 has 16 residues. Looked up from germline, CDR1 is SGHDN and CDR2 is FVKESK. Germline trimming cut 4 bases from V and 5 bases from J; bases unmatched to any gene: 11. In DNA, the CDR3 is TGTGCCAGCAGCCGTTTAAGCGGGACCGAGAACAATGAGCAGTTCTTC. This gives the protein CASSRLSGTENNEQFF.

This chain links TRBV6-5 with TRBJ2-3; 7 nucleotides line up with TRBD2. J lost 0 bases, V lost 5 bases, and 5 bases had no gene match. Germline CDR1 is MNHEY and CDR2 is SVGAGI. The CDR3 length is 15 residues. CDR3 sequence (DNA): TGTGCCAGCAGTCTACTAGCGTCTAGCACAGATACGCAGTATTTT. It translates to CASSLLASSTDTQYF.

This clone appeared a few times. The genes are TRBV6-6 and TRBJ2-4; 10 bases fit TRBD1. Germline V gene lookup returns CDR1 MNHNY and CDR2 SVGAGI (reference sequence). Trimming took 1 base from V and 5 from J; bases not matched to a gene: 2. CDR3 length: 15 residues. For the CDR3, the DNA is TGTGCCAGCAGTTACTACGGGACAGGGGAAAACATTCAGTACTTC. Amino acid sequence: CASSYYGTGENIQYF.

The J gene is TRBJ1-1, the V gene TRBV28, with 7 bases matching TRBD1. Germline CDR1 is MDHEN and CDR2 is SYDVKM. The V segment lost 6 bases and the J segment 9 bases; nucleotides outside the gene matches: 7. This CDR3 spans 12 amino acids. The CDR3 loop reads CASSPTGLKAFF. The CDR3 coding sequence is TGTGCCAGCAGCCCGACAGGGTTGAAAGCTTTCTTT. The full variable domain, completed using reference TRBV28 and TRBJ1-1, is DVKVTQSSRYLVKRTGEKVFLECVQDMDHENMFWYRQDPGLGLRLIYFSYDVKMKEKGDIPEGYSVSREKKERFSLILESASTNQTSMYLCASSPTGLKAFFGQGTRLTVV.

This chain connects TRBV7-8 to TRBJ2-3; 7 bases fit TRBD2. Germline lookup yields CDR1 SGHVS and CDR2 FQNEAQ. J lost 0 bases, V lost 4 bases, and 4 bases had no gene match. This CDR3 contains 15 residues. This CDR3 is CASSSTSSSTDTQYF. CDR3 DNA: TGTGCCAGCAGCTCGACTAGCTCTAGCACAGATACGCAGTATTTT.

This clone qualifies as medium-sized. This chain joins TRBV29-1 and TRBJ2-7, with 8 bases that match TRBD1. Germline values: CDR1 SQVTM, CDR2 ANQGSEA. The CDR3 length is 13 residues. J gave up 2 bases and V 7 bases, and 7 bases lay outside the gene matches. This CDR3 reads CSAGQGGAYEQYF. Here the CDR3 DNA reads TGCAGCGCTGGACAGGGAGGCGCCTACGAGCAGTACTTC.

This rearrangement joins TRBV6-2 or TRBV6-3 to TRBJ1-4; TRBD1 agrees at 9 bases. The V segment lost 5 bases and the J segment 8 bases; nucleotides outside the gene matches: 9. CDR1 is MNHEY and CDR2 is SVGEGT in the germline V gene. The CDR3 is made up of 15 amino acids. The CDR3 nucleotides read TGTGCCAGCAGTCGGCGGGGACAGGGTCGGGAAAAACTGTTTTTT. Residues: CASSRRGQGREKLFF.

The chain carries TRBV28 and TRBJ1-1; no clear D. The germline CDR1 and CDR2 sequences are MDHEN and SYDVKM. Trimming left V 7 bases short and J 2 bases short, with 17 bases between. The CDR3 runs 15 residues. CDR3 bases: TGTGCCAGCATTATACAGAGTCTCCGTAACACTGAAGCTTTCTTT. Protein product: CASIIQSLRNTEAFF.

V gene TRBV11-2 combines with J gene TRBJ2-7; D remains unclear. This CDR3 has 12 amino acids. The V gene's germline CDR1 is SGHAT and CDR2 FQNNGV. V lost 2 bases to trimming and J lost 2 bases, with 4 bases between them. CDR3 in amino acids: CASSLNTYEQYF. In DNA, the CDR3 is TGTGCCAGCAGCTTAAATACCTACGAGCAGTACTTC.

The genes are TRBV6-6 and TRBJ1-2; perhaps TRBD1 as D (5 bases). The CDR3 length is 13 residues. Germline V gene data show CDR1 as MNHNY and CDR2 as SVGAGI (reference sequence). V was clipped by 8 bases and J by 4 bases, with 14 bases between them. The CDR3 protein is CASRLGQSYGYTF. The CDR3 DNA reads TGTGCCAGCCGACTGGGGCAGTCCTATGGCTACACCTTC.

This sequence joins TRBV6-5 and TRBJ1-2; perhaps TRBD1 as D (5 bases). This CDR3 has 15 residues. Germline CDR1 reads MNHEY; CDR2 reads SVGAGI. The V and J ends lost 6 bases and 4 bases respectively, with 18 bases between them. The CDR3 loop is CASRTPGGEGYGYTF. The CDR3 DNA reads TGTGCCAGCAGGACCCCGGGGGGTGAGGGCTATGGCTACACCTTC.

CDR3 in DNA: TGTGCCAGCGAAGCGACCGAGGCAGATACGCAGTATTTT. It codes for CASEATEADTQYF. V and J are TRBV6-1 and TRBJ2-3; D remains ambiguous. The CDR3 contains 13 residues. The germline CDR1 and CDR2 sequences are MNHNS and SASEGT. V was pared by 8 bases and J by 4 bases, with 13 bases between.

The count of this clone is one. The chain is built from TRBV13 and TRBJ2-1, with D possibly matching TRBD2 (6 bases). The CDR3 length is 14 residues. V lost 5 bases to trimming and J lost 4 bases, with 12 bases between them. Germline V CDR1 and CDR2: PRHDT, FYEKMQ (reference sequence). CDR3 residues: CASSRERVYNEQFF. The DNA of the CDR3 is TGTGCCAGCAGCCGGGAGCGGGTTTACAATGAGCAGTTCTTC.

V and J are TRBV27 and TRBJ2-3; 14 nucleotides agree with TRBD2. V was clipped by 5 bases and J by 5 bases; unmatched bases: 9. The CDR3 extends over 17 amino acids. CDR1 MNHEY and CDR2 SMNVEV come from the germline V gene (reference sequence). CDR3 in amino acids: CASSLQTSGRARDTQYF. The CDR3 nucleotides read TGTGCCAGCAGTCTTCAGACTAGCGGGAGGGCCAGAGATACGCAGTATTTT.

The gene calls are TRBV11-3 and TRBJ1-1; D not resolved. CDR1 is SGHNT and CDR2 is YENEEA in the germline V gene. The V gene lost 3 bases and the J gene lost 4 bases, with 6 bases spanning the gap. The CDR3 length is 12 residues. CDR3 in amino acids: CASSFGSTEAFF. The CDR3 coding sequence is TGTGCCAGCAGCTTTGGGAGCACTGAAGCTTTCTTT.

DNA of the CDR3: TGTGCCAGCAGAGGGGGAGTGAACACCATATATTTT. This translates into CASRGGVNTIYF. The V and J genes are TRBV6-6 and TRBJ1-3; D is possibly TRBD1 (6 bases). The germline V gene encodes CDR1 MNHNY and CDR2 SVGAGI (reference sequence). CDR3 length: 12 residues. With 6 bases removed from V and 7 bases from J, the gap between germline ends came to 10 bases.

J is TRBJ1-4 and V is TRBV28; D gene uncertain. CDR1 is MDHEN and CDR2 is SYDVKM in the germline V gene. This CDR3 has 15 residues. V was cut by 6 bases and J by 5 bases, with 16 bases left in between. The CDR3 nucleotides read TGTGCCAGCAGGCCACCTGTACAGATCAATGAAAAACTGTTTTTT. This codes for CASRPPVQINEKLFF.

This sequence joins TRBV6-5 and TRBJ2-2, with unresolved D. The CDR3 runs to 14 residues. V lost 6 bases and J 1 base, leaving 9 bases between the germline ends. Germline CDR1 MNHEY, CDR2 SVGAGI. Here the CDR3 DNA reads TGTGCCAGCAGGGTATTACTGAACACCGGGGAGCTGTTTTTT. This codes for CASRVLLNTGELFF.